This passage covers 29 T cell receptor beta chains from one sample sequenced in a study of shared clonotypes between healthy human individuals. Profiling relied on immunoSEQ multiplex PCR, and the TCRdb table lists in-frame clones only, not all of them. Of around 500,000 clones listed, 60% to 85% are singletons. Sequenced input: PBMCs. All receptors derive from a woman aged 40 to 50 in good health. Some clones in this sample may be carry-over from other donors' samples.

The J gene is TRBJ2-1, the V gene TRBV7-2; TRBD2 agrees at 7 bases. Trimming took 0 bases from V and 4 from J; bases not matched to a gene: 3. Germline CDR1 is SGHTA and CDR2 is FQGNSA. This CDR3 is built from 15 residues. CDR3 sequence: CASSLAAGTYNEQFF. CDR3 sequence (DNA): TGTGCCAGCAGCTTAGCAGCGGGGACTTACAATGAGCAGTTCTTC.

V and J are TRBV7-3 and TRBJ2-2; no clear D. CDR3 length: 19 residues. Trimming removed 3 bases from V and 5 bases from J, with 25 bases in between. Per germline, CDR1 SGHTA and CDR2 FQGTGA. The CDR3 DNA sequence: TGTGCCAGCAGCTTGTTCGGGCCTCGACCGAATACTGAGACCGGGGAGCTGTTTTTT. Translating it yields CASSLFGPRPNTETGELFF. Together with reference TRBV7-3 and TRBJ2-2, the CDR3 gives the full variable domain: GAGVSQTPSNKVTEKGKYVELRCDPISGHTALYWYRQSLGQGPEFLIYFQGTGAADDSGLPNDRFFAVRPEGSVSTLKIQRTERGDSAVYLCASSLFGPRPNTETGELFFGEGSRLTVL.

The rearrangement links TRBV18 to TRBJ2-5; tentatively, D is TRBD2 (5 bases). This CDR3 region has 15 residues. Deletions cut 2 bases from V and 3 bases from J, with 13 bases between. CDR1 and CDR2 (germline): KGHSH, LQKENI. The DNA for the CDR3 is TGTGCCAGCTCACCAAACCAGGCCGGGGAAGAGACCCAGTACTTC. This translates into CASSPNQAGEETQYF. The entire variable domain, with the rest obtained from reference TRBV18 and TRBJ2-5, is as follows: NAGVMQNPRHLVRRRGQEARLRCSPMKGHSHVYWYRQLPEEGLKFMVYLQKENIIDESGMPKERFSAEFPKEGPSILRIQQVVRGDSAAYFCASSPNQAGEETQYFGPGTRLLVL.

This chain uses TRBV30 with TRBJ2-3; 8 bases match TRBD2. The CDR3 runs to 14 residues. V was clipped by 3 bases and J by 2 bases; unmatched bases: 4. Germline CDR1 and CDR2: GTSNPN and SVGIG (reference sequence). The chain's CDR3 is CAWRSGRYTDTQYF. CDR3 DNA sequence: TGTGCCTGGAGGAGCGGGAGATACACAGATACGCAGTATTTT.

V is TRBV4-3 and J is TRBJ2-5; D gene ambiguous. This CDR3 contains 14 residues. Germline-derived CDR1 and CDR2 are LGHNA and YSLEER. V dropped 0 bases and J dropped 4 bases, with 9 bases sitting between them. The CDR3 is CASSQDPTLETQYF. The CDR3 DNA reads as TGCGCCAGCAGCCAAGACCCCACACTAGAGACCCAGTACTTC.

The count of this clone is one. CDR3 nucleotide sequence: TGTGCCAGCATGTGGACTAGCGGGATGACAGATACGCAGTATTTT. It translates to CASMWTSGMTDTQYF. The chain has TRBV6-5 and TRBJ2-3; 12 bases line up with TRBD2. The trim removed 7 bases at V and 3 bases at J, leaving 5 bases unmatched. The CDR3 is 15 amino acids. Germline lookup yields CDR1 MNHEY and CDR2 SVGAGI.

CDR3 DNA sequence: TGTGCCAGCAGCCCCCTTTTTCCGGGACAGGGTTACGATACGCAGTATTTT. Translated, it gives CASSPLFPGQGYDTQYF. This chain uses TRBV7-8 with TRBJ2-3; 9 bases match TRBD1. Germline CDR1 SGHVS, CDR2 FQNEAQ. V lost 5 bases to trimming and J lost 6 bases; unmatched junction nucleotides: 15. The CDR3 is 17 amino acids.

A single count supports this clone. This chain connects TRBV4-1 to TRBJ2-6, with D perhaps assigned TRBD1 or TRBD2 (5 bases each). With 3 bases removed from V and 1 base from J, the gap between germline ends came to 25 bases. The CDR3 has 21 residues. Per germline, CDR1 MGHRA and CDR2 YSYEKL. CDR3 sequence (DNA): TGCGCCAGCAGCCAGGGGGTTGGTAGAAATCCGGTAGGGTCTGGGGCCAACGTCCTGACTTTC. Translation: CASSQGVGRNPVGSGANVLTF.

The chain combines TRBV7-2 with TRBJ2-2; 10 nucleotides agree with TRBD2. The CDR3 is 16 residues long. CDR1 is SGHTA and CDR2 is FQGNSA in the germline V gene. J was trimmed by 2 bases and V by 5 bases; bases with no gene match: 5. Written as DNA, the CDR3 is TGTGCCAGCAGCCCAAGACTAGCGGGTAACACCGGGGAGCTGTTTTTT. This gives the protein CASSPRLAGNTGELFF.

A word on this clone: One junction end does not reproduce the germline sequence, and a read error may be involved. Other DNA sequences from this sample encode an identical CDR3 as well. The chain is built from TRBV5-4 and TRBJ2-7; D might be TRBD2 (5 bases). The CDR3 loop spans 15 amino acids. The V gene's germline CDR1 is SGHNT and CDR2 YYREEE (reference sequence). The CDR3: CASSLSGAISYEQYF. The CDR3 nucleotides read TGTGCCAGCAGCTTAAGCGGAGCTATCTCCTACGAACAGTACTTC.

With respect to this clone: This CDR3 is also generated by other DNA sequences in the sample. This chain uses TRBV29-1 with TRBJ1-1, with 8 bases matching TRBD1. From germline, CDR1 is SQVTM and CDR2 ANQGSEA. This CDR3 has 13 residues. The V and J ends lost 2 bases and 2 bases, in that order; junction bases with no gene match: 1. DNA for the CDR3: TGCAGCGTTGAAACAGGGGGAAACACTGAAGCTTTCTTT. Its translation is CSVETGGNTEAFF.

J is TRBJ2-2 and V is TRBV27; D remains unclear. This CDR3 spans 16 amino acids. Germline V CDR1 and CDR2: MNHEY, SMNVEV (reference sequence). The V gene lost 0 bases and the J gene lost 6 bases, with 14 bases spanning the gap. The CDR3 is CASSLSLVALPGELFF. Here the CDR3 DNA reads TGTGCCAGCAGTTTATCCCTGGTCGCCCTCCCCGGGGAGCTGTTTTTT.

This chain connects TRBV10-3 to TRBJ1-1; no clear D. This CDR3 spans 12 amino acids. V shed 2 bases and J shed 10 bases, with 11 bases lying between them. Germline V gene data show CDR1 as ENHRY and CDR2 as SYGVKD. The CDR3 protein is CAISETAGPAFF. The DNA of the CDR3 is TGTGCCATCAGTGAGACGGCAGGTCCAGCTTTCTTT.

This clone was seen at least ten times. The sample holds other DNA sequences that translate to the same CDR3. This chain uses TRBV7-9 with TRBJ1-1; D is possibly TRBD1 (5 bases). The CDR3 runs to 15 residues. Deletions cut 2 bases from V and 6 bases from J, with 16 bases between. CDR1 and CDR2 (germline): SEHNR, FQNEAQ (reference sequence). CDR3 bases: TGTGCCAGCAGCTTACGGAGGGCCCTGGGGGCTGAAGCTTTCTTT. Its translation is CASSLRRALGAEAFF.

The CDR3 DNA reads as TGTGCCAGCAGCGATCTTCGGTCGGCTAAGGATGAGCAGTTCTTC. This translates into CASSDLRSAKDEQFF. The rearrangement links TRBV28 to TRBJ2-1; no reliable D call. Germline values: CDR1 MDHEN, CDR2 SYDVKM. CDR3 length equals 15 residues. V dropped 6 bases and J dropped 8 bases, with 20 bases sitting between them.

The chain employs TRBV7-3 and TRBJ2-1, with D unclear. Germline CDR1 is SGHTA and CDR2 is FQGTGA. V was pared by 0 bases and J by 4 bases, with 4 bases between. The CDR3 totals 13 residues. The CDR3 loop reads CASSLTNYNEQFF. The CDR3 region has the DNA TGTGCCAGCAGCTTAACCAATTACAATGAGCAGTTCTTC.

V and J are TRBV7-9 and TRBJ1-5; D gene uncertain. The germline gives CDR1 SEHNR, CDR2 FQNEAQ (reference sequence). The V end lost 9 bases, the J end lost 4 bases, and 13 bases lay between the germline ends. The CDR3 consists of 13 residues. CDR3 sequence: CASSLFGNQPQHF. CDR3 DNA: TGTGCCAGTTCGCTCTTTGGAAATCAGCCCCAGCATTTT. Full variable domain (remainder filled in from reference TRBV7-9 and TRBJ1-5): DTGVSQNPRHKITKRGQNVTFRCDPISEHNRLYWYRQTLGQGPEFLTYFQNEAQLEKSRLLSDRFSAERPKGSFSTLEIQRTEQGDSAMYLCASSLFGNQPQHFGDGTRLSIL.

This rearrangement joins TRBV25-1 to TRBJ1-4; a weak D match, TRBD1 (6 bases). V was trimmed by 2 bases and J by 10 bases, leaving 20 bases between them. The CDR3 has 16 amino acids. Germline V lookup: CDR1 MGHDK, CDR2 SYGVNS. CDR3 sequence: CASSERVSGVRGKLFF. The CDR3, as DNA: TGTGCCAGCAGTGAAAGGGTTTCAGGGGTTAGGGGAAAACTGTTTTTT. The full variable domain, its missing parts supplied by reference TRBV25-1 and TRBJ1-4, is EADIYQTPRYLVIGTGKKITLECSQTMGHDKMYWYQQDPGMELHLIHYSYGVNSTEKGDLSSESTVSRIRTEHFPLTLESARPSHTSQYLCASSERVSGVRGKLFFGSGTQLSVL.

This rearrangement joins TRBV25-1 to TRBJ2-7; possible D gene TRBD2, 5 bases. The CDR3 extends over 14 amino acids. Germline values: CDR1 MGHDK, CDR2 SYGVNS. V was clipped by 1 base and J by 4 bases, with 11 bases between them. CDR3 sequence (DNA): TGTGCCAGCAGTGAATTTATCGGGGTTTACGAGCAGTACTTC. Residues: CASSEFIGVYEQYF.

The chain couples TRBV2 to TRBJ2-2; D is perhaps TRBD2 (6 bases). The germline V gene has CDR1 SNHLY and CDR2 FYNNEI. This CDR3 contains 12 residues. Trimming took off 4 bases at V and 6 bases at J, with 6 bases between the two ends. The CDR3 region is CASSGLAGELFF. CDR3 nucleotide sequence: TGTGCCAGCAGTGGACTAGCCGGGGAGCTGTTTTTT. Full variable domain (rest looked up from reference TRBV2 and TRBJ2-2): EPEVTQTPSHQVTQMGQEVILRCVPISNHLYFYWYRQILGQKVEFLVSFYNNEISEKSEIFDDQFSVERPDGSNFTLKIRSTKLEDSAMYFCASSGLAGELFFGEGSRLTVL.

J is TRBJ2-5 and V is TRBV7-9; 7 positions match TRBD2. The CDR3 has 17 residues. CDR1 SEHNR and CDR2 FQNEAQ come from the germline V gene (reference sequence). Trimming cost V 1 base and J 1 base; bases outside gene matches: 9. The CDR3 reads CASSLGLLSSGQETQYF. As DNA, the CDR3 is TGTGCCAGCAGCTTAGGTCTTTTGTCTAGCGGCCAAGAGACCCAGTACTTC. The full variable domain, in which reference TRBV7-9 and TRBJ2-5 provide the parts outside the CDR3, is DTGVSQNPRHKITKRGQNVTFRCDPISEHNRLYWYRQTLGQGPEFLTYFQNEAQLEKSRLLSDRFSAERPKGSFSTLEIQRTEQGDSAMYLCASSLGLLSSGQETQYFGPGTRLLVL.

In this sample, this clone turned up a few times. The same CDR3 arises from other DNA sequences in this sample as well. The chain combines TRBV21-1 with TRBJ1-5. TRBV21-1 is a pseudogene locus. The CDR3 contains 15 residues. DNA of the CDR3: TGTGCCAGCACCATAGGGAGATGGGGCAATCAGCCCCAGCATTTT. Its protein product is CASTIGRWGNQPQHF.

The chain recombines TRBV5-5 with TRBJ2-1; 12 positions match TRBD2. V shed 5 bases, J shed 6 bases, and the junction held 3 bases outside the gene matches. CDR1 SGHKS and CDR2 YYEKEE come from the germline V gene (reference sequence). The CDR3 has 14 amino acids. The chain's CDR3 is CASRRLAGANEQFF. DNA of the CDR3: TGTGCCAGCAGGCGACTAGCGGGAGCCAATGAGCAGTTCTTC.

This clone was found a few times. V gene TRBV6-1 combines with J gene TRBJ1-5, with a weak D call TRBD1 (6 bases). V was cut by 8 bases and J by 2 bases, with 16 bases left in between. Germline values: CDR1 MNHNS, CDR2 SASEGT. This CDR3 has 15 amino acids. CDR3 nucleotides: TGTGCCAGCCGGGGGGGTAGACAGGGCAATCAGCCCCAGCATTTT. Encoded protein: CASRGGRQGNQPQHF.

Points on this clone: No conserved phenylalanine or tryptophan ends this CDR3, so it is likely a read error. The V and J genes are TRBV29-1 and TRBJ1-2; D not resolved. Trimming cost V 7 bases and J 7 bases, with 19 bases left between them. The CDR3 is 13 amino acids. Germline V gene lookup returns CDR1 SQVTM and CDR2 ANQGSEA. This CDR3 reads CSASSGGMPGYTS. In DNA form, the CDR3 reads TGCAGCGCCTCTAGTGGAGGGATGCCTGGCTACACCTCC.

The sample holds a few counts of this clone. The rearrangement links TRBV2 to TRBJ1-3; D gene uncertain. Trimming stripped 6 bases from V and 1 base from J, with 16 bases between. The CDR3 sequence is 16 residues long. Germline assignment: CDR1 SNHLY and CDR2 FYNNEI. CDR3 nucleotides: TGTGCCAGCAGCAGCCTTCGAGGTTCTTCTGGAAACACCATATATTTT. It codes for CASSSLRGSSGNTIYF.

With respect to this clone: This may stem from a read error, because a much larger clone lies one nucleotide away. CDR3 sequence: CASSLASTPRVQYF. The CDR3 DNA reads as TGTGCCAGCAGCTTAGCGTCAACCCCTCGGGTGCAGTACTTC. The chain combines TRBV13 with TRBJ2-7; D not certain. Trimming removed 1 base at V and 9 bases at J, with 16 bases between. The CDR3 is 14 residues long. The V gene's germline CDR1 is PRHDT and CDR2 FYEKMQ (reference sequence).

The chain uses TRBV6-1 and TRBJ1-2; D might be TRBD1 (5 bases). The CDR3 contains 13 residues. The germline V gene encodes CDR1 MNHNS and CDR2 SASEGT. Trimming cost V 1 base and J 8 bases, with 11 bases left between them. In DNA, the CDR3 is TGTGCCAGCAGTGAAGTGGGGGTTGGAGGCTACACCTTC. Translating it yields CASSEVGVGGYTF.

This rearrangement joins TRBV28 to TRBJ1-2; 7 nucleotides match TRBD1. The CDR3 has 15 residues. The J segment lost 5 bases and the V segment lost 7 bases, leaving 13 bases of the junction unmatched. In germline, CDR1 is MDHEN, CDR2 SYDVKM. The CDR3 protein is CASITVGGPRYGYTF. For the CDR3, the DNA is TGTGCCAGCATCACTGTAGGGGGCCCTAGATATGGCTACACCTTC.